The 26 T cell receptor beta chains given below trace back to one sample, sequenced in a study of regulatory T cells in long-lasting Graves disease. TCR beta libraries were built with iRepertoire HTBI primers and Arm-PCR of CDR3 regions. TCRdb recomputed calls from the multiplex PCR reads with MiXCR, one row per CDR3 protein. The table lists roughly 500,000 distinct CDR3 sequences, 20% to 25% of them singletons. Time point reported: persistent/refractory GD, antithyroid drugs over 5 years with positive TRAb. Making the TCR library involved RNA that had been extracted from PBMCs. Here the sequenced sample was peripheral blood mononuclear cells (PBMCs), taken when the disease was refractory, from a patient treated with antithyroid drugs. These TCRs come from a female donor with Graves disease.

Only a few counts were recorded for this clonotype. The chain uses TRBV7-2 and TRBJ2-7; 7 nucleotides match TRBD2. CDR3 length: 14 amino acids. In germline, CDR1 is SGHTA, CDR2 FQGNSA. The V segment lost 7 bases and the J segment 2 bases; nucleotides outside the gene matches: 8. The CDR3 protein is CASNRLAGAYEQYF. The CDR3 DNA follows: TGTGCCAGCAACCGCCTGGCGGGGGCCTACGAGCAGTACTTC.

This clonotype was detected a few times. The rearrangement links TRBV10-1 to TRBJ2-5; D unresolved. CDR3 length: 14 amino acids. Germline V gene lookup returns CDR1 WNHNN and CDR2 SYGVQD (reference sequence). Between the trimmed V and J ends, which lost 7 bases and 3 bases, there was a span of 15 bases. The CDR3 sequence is CASNFHRIEETQYF. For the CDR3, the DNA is TGCGCCAGCAATTTCCACCGGATCGAAGAGACCCAGTACTTC.

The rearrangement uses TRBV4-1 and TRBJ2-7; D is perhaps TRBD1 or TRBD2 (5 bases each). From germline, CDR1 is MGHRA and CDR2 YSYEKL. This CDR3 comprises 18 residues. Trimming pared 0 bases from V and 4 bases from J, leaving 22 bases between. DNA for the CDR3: TGCGCCAGCAGCCAAGATCTTGGGAGACAGAGCCTTCCGTACGAGCAGTACTTC. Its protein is CASSQDLGRQSLPYEQYF.

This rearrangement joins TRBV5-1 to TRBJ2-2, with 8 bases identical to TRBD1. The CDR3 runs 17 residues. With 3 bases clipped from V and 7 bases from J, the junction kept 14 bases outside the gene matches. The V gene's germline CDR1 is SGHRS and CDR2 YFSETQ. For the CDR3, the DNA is TGCGCCAGCAGCTACGATATTTGGACAGGGTTTGGCGGGGAGCTGTTTTTT. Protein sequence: CASSYDIWTGFGGELFF.

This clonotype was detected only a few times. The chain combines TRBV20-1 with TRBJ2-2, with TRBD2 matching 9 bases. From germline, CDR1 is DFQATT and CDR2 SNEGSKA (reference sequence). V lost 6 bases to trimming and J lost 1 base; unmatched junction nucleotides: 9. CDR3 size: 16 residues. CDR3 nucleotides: TGCAGTGCCAGACCCAGCGGGAGGTGGAACACCGGGGAGCTGTTTTTT. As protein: CSARPSGRWNTGELFF.

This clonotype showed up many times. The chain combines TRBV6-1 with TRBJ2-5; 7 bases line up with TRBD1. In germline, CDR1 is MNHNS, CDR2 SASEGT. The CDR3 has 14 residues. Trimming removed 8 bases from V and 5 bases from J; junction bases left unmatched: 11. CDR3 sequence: CASFIQGTWETQYF. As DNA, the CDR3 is TGTGCCAGCTTTATACAGGGGACCTGGGAGACCCAGTACTTC.

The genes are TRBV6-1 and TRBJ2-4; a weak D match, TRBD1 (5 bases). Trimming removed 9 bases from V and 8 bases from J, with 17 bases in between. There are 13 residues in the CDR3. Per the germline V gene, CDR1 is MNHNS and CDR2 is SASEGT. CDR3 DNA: TGTGCCAGTGGGCTGGCACCACAGGACATTCAGTACTTC. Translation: CASGLAPQDIQYF.

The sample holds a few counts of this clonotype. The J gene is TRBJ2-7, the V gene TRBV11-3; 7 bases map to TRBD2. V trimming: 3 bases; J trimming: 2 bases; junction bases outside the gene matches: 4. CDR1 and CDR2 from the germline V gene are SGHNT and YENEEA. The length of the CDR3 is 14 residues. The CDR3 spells CASSFGGGTYEQYF. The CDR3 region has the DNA TGTGCCAGCAGCTTCGGCGGGGGAACCTACGAGCAGTACTTC.

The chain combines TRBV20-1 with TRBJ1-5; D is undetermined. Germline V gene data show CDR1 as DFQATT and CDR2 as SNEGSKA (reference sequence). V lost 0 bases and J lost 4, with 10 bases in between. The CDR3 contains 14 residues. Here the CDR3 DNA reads TGCAGTGCTAGAGATGGTCGAAGAAATCAGCCCCAGCATTTT. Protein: CSARDGRRNQPQHF.

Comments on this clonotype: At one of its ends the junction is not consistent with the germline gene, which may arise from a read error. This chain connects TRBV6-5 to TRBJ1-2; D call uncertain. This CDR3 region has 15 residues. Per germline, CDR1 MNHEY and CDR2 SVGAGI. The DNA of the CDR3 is TGTGACAGCAGTTACTCGGCGGAGGGAATTTATGGCTACACCTTC. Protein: CDSSYSAEGIYGYTF.

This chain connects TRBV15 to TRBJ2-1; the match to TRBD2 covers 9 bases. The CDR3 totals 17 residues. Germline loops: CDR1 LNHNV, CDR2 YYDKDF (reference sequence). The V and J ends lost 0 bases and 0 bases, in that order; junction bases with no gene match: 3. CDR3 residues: CATSRDLSGSSYNEQFF. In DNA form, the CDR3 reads TGTGCCACCAGCAGAGATCTTAGCGGGAGCTCCTACAATGAGCAGTTCTTC.

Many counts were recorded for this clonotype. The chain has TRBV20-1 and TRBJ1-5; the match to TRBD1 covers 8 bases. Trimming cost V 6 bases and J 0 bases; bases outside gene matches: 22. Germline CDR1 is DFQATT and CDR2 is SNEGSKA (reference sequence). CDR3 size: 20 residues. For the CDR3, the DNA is TGCAGTGCCCCTACGGCTCGACAGGGGAGGGGAGCCTTTAGCAATCAGCCCCAGCATTTT. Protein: CSAPTARQGRGAFSNQPQHF.

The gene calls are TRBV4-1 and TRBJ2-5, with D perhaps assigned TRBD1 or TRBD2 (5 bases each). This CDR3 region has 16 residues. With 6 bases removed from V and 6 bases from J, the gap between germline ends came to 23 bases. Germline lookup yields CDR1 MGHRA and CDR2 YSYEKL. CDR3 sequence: CASSLWGSQLWKTQYF. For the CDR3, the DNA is TGCGCCAGCAGTCTCTGGGGGTCCCAATTGTGGAAGACCCAGTACTTC.

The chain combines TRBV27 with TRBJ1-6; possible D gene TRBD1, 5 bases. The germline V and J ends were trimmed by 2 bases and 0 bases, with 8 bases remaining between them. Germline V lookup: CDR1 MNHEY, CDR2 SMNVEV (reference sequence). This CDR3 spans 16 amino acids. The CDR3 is CASSLKGSSYNSPLHF. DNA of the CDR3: TGTGCCAGCAGTTTAAAGGGGAGCTCCTATAATTCACCCCTCCACTTT.

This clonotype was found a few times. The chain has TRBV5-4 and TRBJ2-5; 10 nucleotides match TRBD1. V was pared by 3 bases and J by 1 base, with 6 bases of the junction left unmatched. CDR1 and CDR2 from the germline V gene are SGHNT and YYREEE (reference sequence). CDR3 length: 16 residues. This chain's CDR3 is CASSWDRGGGQETQYF. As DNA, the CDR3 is TGTGCCAGCAGCTGGGACAGGGGTGGGGGCCAAGAGACCCAGTACTTC.

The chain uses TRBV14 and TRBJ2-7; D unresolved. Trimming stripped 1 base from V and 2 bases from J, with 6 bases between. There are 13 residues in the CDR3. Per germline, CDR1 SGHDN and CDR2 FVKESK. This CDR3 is CASSQVGAYEQYF. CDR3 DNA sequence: TGTGCCAGCAGCCAAGTTGGGGCCTACGAGCAGTACTTC.

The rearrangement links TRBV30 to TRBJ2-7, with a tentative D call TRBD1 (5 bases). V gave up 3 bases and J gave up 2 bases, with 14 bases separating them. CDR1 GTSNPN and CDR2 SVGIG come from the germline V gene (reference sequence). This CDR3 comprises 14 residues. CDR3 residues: CAWSRQGYTYEQYF. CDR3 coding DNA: TGTGCCTGGAGCCGGCAGGGTTATACCTACGAGCAGTACTTC.

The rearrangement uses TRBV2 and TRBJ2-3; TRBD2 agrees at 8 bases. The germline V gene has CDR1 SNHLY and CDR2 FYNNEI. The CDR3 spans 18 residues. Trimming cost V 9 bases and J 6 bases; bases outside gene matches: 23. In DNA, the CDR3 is TGTGCCAGTACCACCGGAGGACGTCTAGCGGGCCCAGGGGATACGCAGTATTTT. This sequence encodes CASTTGGRLAGPGDTQYF.

The CDR3 sequence: CSASVGASLAKNIQYF. CDR3 nucleotide sequence: TGCAGTGCTAGCGTAGGGGCTTCACTAGCCAAAAACATTCAGTACTTC. The V gene is TRBV20-1, the J gene TRBJ2-4, with D maybe TRBD1 (5 bases). CDR1 and CDR2 from the germline V gene are DFQATT and SNEGSKA (reference sequence). The CDR3 has 16 residues. Trimming stripped 3 bases from V and 0 bases from J, with 15 bases between.

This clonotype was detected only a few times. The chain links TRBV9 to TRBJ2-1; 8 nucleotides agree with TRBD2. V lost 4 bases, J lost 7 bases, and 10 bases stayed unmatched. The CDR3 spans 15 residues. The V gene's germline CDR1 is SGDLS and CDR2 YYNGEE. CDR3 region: CASSHSPGLENEQFF. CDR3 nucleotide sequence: TGTGCCAGCAGCCATTCTCCGGGACTAGAGAATGAGCAGTTCTTC.

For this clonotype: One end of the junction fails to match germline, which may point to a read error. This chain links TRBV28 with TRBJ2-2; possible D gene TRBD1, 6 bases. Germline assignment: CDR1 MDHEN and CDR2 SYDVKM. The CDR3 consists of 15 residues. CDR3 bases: TGTGCCAGCAACCGCTCGGCAGGGGAAGCCCGGGGAGCTGTTTTT. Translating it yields CASNRSAGEARGAVF.

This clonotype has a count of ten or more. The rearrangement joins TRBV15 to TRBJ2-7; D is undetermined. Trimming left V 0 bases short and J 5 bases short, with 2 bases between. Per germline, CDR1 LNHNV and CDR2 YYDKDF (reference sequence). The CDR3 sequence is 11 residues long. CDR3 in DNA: TGTGCCACCAGCAGAGAGAACGAGCAGTACTTC. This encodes CATSRENEQYF. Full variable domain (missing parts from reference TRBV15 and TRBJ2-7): DAMVIQNPRYQVTQFGKPVTLSCSQTLNHNVMYWYQQKSSQAPKLLFHYYDKDFNNEADTPDNFQSRRPNTSFCFLDIRSPGLGDTAMYLCATSRENEQYFGPGTRLTVT.

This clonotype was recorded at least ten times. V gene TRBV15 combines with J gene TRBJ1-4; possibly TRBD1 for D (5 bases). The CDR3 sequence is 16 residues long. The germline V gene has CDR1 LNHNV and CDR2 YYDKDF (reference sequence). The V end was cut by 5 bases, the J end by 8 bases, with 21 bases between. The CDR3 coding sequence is TGTGCCACCAGCTCCCACCTGGGAGGGGCTCGAGAAAAACTGTTTTTT. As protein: CATSSHLGGAREKLFF.

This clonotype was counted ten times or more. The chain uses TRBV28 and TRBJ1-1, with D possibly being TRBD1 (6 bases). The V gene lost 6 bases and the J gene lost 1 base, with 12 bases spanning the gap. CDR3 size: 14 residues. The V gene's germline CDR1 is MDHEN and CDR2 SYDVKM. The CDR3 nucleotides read TGTGCCAGCAGCCCCGGGACACAGAACACTGAAGCTTTCTTT. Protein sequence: CASSPGTQNTEAFF. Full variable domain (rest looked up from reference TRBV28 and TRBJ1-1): DVKVTQSSRYLVKRTGEKVFLECVQDMDHENMFWYRQDPGLGLRLIYFSYDVKMKEKGDIPEGYSVSREKKERFSLILESASTNQTSMYLCASSPGTQNTEAFFGQGTRLTVV.

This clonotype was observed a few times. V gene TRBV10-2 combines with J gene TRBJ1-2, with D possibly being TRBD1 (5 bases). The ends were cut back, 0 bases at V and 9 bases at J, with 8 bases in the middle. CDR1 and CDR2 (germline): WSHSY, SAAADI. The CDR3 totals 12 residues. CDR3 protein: CASSESGHRYTF. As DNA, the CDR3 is TGCGCCAGCAGTGAGTCTGGACATCGCTACACCTTC.

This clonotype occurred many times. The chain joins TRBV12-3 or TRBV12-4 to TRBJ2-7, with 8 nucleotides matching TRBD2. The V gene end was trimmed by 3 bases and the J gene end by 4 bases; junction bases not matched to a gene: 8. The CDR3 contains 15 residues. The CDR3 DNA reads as TGTGCCAGCAGTTTGAGTTCCGCGGGAGGATACGAGCAGTACTTC. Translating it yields CASSLSSAGGYEQYF.